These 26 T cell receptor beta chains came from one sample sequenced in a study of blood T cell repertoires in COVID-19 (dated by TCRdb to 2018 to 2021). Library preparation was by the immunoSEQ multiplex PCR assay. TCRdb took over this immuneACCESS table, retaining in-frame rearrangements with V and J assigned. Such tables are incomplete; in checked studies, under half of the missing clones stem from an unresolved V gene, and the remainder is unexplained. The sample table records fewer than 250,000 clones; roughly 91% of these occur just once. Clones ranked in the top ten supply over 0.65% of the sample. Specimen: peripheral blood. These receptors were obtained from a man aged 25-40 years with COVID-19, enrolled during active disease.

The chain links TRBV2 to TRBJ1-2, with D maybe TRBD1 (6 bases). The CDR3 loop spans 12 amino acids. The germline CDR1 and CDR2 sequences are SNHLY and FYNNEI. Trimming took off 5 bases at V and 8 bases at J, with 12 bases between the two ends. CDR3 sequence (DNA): TGTGCCAGCAGTCCAGGGGCGAGAGGCTACACCTTC. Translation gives CASSPGARGYTF.

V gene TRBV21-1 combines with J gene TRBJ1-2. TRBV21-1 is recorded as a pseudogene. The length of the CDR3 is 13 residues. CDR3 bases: TGTGCCAGCAGCAAAAGCGACAACTATGGCTACACCTTC. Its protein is CASSKSDNYGYTF.

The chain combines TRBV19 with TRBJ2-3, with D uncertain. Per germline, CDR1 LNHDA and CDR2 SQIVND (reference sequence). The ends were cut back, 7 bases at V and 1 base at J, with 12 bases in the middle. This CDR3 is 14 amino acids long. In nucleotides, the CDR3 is TGTGCCAGTACACCTCGTCGGGGCACAGATACGCAGTATTTT. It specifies CASTPRRGTDTQYF.

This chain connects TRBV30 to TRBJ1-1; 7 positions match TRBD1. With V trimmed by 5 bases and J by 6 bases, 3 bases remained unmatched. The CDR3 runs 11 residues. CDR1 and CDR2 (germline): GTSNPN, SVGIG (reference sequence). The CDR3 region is CAWVTGSEAFF. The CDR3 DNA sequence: TGTGCCTGGGTGACAGGGTCTGAAGCTTTCTTT.

CDR3 sequence (DNA): TGTGCCAGCAGTGAATGCTGGGGAGCGGGCAATCAGCCCCAGCATTTT. Encoded protein: CASSECWGAGNQPQHF. The chain combines TRBV25-1 with TRBJ1-5; unclear D gene. V was trimmed by 1 base and J by 2 bases, leaving 12 bases between them. The CDR3 runs to 16 residues. The germline V gene encodes CDR1 MGHDK and CDR2 SYGVNS.

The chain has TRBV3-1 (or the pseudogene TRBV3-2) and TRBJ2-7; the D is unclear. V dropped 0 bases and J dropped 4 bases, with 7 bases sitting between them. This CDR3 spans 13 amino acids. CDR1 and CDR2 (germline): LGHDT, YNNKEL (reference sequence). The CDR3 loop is CASSQEAVYEQYF. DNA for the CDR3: TGTGCCAGCAGCCAAGAGGCGGTATACGAGCAGTACTTC.

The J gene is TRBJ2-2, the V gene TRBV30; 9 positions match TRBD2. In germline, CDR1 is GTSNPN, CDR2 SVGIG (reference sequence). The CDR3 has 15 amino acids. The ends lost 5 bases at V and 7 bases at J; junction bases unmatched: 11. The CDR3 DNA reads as TGTGCCTGGTCCATCTCCGGGACTAGCAACGGGGAGCTGTTTTTT. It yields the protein CAWSISGTSNGELFF.

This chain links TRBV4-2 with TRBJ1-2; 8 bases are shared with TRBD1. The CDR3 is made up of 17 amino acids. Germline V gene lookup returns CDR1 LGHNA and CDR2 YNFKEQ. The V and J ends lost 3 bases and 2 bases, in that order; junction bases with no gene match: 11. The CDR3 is CASSQGAQGAVNYGYTF. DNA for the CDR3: TGTGCCAGCAGCCAGGGGGCCCAGGGGGCCGTCAACTATGGCTACACCTTC.

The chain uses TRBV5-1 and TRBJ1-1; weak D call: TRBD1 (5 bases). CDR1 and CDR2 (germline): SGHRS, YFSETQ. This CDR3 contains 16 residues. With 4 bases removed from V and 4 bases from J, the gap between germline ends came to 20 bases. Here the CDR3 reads CASSMTRQLITTEAFF. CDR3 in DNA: TGCGCCAGCAGCATGACCCGACAGTTGATCACCACTGAAGCTTTCTTT.

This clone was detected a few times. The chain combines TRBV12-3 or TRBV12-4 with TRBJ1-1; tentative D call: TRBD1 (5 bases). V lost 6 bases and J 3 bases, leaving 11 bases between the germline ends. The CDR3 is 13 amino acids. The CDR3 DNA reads TGTGCCAGCAGCCGAGACAGAGACACTGAAGCTTTCTTT. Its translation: CASSRDRDTEAFF.

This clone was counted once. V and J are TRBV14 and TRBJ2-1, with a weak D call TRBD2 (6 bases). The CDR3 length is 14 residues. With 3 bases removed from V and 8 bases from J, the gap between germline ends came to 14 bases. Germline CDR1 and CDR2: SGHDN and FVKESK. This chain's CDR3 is CASSQLPRRDEQFF. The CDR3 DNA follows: TGTGCCAGCAGCCAGCTCCCTAGGAGGGATGAGCAGTTCTTC.

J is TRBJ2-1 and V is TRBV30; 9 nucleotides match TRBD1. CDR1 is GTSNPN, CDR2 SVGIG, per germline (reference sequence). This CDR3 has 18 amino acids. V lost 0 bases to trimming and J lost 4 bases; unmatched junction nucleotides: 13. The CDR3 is CAWSVPTGGRTPYNEQFF. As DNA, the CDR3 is TGTGCCTGGAGTGTCCCAACAGGGGGCAGGACTCCTTACAATGAGCAGTTCTTC.

As DNA, the CDR3 is TGTGCCAGCAGCCTCGGACTAGCGGCCGTCAATGAGCAGTTCTTC. This codes for CASSLGLAAVNEQFF. The gene calls are TRBV7-3 and TRBJ2-1; 10 bases fit TRBD2. CDR3 length: 15 residues. Germline V CDR1 and CDR2: SGHTA, FQGTGA. V shed 5 bases, J shed 6 bases, and the junction held 7 bases outside the gene matches. The variable domain in full, completed from reference TRBV7-3 and TRBJ2-1, reads GAGVSQTPSNKVTEKGKYVELRCDPISGHTALYWYRQSLGQGPEFLIYFQGTGAADDSGLPNDRFFAVRPEGSVSTLKIQRTERGDSAVYLCASSLGLAAVNEQFFGPGTRLTVL.

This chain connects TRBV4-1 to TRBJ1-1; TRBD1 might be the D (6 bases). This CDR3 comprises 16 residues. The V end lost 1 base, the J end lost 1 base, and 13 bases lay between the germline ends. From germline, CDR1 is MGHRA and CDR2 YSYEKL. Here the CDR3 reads CASSQGDDRPNTEAFF. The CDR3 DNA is TGCGCCAGCAGCCAAGGGGATGACAGGCCGAACACTGAAGCTTTCTTT.

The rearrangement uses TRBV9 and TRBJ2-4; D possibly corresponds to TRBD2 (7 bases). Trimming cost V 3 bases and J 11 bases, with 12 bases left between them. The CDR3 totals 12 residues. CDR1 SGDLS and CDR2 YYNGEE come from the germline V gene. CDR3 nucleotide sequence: TGTGCCAGCAGCGGAACAGGGAGGGTTCAGTACTTC. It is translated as CASSGTGRVQYF.

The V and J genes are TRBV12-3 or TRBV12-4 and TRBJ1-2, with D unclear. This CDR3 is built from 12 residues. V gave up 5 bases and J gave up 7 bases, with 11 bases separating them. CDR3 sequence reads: CASSPLVSGYTF. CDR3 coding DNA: TGTGCCAGCAGTCCCCTCGTCTCTGGCTACACCTTC.

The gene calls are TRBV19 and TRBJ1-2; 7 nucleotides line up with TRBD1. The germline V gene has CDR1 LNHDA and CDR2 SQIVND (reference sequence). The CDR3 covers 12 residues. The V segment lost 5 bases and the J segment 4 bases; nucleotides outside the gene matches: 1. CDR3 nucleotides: TGTGCCAGTAGTCGGACAGGCTATGGCTACACCTTC. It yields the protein CASSRTGYGYTF.

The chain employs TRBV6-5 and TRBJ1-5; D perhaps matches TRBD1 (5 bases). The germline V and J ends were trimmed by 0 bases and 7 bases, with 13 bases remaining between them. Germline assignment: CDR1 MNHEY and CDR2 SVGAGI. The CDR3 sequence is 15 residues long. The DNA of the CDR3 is TGTGCCAGCAGTTACTCAGGGGCCCTGGGACAGCCCCAGCATTTT. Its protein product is CASSYSGALGQPQHF.

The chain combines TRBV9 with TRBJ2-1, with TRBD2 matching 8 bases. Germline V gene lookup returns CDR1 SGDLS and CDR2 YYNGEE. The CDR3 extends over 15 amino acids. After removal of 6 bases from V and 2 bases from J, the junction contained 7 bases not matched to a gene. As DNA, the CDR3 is TGTGCCAGCACCCAACGGGGGGGGGCCTACAATGAGCAGTTCTTC. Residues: CASTQRGGAYNEQFF.

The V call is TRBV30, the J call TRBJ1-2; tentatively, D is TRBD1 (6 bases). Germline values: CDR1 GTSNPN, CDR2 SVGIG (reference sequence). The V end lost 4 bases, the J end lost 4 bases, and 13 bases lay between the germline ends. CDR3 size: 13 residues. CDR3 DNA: TGTGCCTGGACGTTCGGGGACACCTATGGCTACACCTTC. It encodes CAWTFGDTYGYTF. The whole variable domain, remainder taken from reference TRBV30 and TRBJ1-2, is SQTIHQWPATLVQPVGSPLSLECTVEGTSNPNLYWYRQAAGRGLQLLFYSVGIGQISSEVPQNLSASRPQDRQFILSSKKLLLSDSGFYLCAWTFGDTYGYTFGSGTRLTVV.

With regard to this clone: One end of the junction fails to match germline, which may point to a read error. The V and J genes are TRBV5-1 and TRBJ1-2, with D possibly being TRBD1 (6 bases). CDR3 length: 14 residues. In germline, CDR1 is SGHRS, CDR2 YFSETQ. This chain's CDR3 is CAGSSRQALNGYTF. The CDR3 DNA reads TGCGCCGGCAGCTCACGACAGGCCCTAAATGGCTACACCTTC. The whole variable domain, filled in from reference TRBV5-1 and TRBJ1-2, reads KAGVTQTPRYLIKTRGQQVTLSCSPISGHRSVSWYQQTPGQGLQFLFEYFSETQRNKGNFPGRFSGRQFSNSRSEMNVSTLELGDSALYLCAGSSRQALNGYTFGSGTRLTVV.

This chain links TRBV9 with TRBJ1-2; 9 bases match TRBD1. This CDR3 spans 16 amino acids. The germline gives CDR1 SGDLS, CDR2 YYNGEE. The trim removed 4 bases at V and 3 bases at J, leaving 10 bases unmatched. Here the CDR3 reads CASSYDVDRGDYGYTF. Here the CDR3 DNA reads TGTGCCAGCAGCTACGACGTGGACAGGGGCGACTATGGCTACACCTTC.

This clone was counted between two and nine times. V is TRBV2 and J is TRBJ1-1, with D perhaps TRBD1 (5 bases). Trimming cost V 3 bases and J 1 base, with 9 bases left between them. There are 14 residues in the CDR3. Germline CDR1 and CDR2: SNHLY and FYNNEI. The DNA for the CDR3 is TGTGCCAGCAGTGAGTTCAGGGCGAACACTGAAGCTTTCTTT. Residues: CASSEFRANTEAFF.

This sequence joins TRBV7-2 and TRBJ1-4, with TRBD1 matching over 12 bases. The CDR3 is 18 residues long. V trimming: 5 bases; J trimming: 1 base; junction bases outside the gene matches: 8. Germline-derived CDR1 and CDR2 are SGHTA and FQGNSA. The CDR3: CASSLRDRGPETNEKLFF. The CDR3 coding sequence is TGTGCCAGCAGCCTCCGGGACAGGGGGCCCGAAACTAATGAAAAACTGTTTTTT.

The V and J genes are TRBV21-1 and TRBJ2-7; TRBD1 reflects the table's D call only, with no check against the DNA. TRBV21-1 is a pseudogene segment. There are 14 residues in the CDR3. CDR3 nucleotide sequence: TGTGCCAGCAGCAAAGCCCCAGGTTTCTACGAGCAGTACTTC. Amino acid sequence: CASSKAPGFYEQYF.

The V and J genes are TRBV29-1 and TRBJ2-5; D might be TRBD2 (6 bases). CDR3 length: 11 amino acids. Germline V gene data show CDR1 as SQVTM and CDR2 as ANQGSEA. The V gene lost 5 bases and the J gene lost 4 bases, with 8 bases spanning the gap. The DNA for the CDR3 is TGCAGCGTTCCCGGGGGAGAGACCCAGTACTTC. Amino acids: CSVPGGETQYF.